This T cell receptor beta chain came from a study of T cells in Graves' hyperthyroidism and ophthalmopathy. Aged 18 to 65, the patients had hyperthyroidism that was newly diagnosed and had lasted under 2 months. Study outcomes and limitations: It was a median 6.5 months before onset that the model predicted ophthalmopathy. Through a model of 13 V-J features, ophthalmopathy was separated from stable hyperthyroidism.

About this clonotype: Its antigen is still unknown.

TCR beta CDR3 regions were amplified from RNA transcripts. The primer set for the first-round RT-PCR of the TCR CDR3 was HTBI. TCRdb analysed the multiplex PCR reads with MiXCR anew, one entry per CDR3 protein. The sample contains a few hundred thousand distinct CDR3 sequences, approximately 15% of which appear only once. The source of this sequence is a woman aged 25 to 39 with Graves' hyperthyroidism. Material: blood.

CDR3 region: CASSLGGAANTGELFF. Here the CDR3 DNA reads TGTGCCAGCAGCTTAGGAGGTGCAGCAAACACCGGGGAGCTGTTTTTT. V is TRBV11-3 and J is TRBJ2-2; no clear D gene. Germline V lookup: CDR1 SGHNT, CDR2 YENEEA. The CDR3 has 16 amino acids. Trimming removed 1 base at V and 2 bases at J, with 11 bases between.